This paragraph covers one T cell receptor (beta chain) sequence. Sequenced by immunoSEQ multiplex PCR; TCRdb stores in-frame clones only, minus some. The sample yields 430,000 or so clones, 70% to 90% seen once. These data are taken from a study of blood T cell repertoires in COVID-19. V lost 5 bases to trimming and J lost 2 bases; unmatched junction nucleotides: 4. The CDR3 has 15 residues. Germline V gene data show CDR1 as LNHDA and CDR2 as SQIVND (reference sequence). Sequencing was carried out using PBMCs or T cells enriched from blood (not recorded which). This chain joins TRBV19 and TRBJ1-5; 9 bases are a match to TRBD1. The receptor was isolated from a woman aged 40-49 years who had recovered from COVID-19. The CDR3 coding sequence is TGTGCCAGTAGTTTCACAGGGGGCCGCAATCAGCCCCAGCATTTT. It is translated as CASSFTGGRNQPQHF.